This TCR beta chain stems from a study of response to subunit inactivated influenza vaccine. Study-wide points: It was the authors' suggestion that each seasonal influenza vaccination recruits few new T cells.

V was cut by 0 bases and J by 3 bases, with 13 bases left in between. The CDR3 totals 16 residues. Germline CDR1 KGHSY, CDR2 FQNENV. Of note for this clonotype: Its target is unknown.

TCRdb called the RT-PCR reads again in MiXCR, with one record for every CDR3 protein. The sample has around 580,000 distinct CDR3 sequences, 12% to 15% seen once; the top ten hold roughly 10%. The specimen was PBMCs from blood, collected 11 to 12 days after vaccination. The genes are TRBV16 and TRBJ2-3; perhaps D is TRBD1 or TRBD2 (6 bases each). This receptor was taken from a man in his forties or fifties who received an inactivated influenza vaccine. CDR3: CASSQSTGRMTDTQYF. In DNA, the CDR3 is TGTGCCAGCAGCCAATCCACAGGGAGGATGACAGATACGCAGTATTTT.